Detailed here is one T cell receptor beta chain. Antigen: not known. This specimen belongs to a study of identical twins. Points from the study as a whole: Alpha sequences that were out-of-frame and twin-shared showed an excess of low generation probability.

Between the trimmed V and J ends, which lost 0 bases and 7 bases, there was a span of 13 bases. Per the germline V gene, CDR1 is DFQATT and CDR2 is SNEGSKA (reference sequence). The length of the CDR3 is 13 residues. Template switching added a universal primer site, and cDNA bore unique molecular identifiers. TCRdb re-called the 5' RACE reads with MiXCR, one entry per CDR3 protein. The repertoire has some 460,000 distinct CDR3 sequences, 11% to 15% of them found once; the top ten carry 0.5% to 0.65%. The sample was also linked to a second study, of yellow fever vaccine responses in identical twins.

The sequence came from a young woman in good health. The source material was CD4+ T cells sorted from blood. The chain has TRBV20-1 and TRBJ2-7; D gene uncertain. The CDR3 DNA reads TGCAGTGCTAGAGACCTGGAGAAACGGGAGCAGTACTTC. Translating it yields CSARDLEKREQYF.